This T cell receptor beta chain came from a study of blood T cell repertoires in COVID-19. Across the study: Nucleic acid was either cDNA or gDNA, and it came from T cells, B-cell-depleted T cells, or PBMCs.

TCRdb's table, derived via immunoSEQ multiplex PCR, lists solely in-frame clones and lacks some. The data hold more than 350,000 clones, with 80% to 90% observed a single time. Germline loops: CDR1 SGDLS, CDR2 YYNGEE. The CDR3 totals 15 residues. J gave up 10 bases and V 3 bases, and 9 bases lay outside the gene matches. The TCR originated in a woman under 40 with COVID-19, enrolled during active disease. Material for sequencing was peripheral blood. The chain carries TRBV9 and TRBJ2-1; TRBD2 matches at 11 bases. The CDR3 sequence is CASSAVAGGPREQFF. DNA for the CDR3: TGTGCCAGCAGCGCAGTAGCGGGGGGGCCAAGGGAGCAGTTCTTC.